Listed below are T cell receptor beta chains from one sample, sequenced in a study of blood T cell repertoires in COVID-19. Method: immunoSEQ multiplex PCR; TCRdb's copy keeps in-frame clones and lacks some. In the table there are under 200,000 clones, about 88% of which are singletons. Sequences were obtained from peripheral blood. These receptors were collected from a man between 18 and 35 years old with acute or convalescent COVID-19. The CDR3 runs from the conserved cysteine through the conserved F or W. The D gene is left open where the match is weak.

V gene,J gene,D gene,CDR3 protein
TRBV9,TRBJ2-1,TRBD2,CASSVVSSGGAYNEQFF
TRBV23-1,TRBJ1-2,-,CASSQSTGWGYTF
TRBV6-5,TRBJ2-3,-,CASGGAGADTQYF
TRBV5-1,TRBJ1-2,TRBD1,CASSRDRNYGYTF
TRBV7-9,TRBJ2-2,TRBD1,CASSYQGAPSTGELFF
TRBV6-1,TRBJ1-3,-,CASSEFGGLGNTIYF
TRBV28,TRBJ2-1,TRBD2,CASRPTSGGANEQFF
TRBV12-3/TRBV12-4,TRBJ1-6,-,CASSITGSSPLHF
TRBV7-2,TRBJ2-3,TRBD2,CASSQVVAGGPDTQYF
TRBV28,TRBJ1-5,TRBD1,CASNYRGRGNQPQHF
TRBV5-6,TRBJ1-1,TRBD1,CASSNTGVTEAFF
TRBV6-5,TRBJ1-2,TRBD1,CASSLGTGNGYTF
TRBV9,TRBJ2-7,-,CASSVGAGEGYEQYF
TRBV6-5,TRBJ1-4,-,CASSPSGVGEKLFF
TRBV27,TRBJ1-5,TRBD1,CASSIHRGRTNQPQHF
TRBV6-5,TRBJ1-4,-,CASRKTREKLFF
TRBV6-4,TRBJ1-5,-,CATTAGNQPQHF
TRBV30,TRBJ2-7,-,CAWILNRRYEQYF
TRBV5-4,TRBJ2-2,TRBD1,CASNTGGRTGELFF
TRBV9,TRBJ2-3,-,CASSASRGRSDTQYF
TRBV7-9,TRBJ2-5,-,CASSLLTPQETQYF
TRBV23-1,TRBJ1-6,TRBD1,CASSPPGQAYSPLHF
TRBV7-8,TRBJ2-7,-,CASSGQDVEVYEQYF
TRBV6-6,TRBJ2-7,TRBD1,CASHPDRVFEQYF
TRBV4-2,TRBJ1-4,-,CASSQDYTGHNEKLFF
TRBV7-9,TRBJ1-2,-,CASSLGNQGRLANYGYTF
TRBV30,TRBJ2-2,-,CAWEGTVPGELFF
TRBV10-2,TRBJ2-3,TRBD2,CASSARLAGTDTQYF
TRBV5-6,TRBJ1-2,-,CASRRGGAPNYGYTF
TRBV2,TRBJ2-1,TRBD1,CASSEGTGGEQFF
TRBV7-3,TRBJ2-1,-,CASSLNRAFGYEQFF